The 11 T cell receptor beta chains listed next were all sequenced from one sample in a study of T-cell reconstitution after alpha-beta-depleted transplantation in children. TCRbeta library construction was performed incorporating unique molecular identifiers. TCRdb called the PCR reads again in MiXCR, with one record for every CDR3 protein. The data contain about 610,000 distinct CDR3 sequences, roughly 30% of them singletons. Here the sequenced sample was PBMCs, taken before TCRalphabeta/CD19-depleted stem cell transplant. These receptors all stem from a boy less than two years old with Wiskott-Aldrich syndrome, due to receive a stem cell transplant.

This clonotype was seen only a few times. V is TRBV29-1 and J is TRBJ2-7, with no clear D. Germline V gives CDR1 SQVTM, CDR2 ANQGSEA. This CDR3 spans 13 amino acids. The V gene lost 3 bases and the J gene lost 2 bases, with 11 bases spanning the gap. CDR3 protein: CSVDLDGTYEQYF. The CDR3, as DNA: TGCAGCGTTGACCTGGACGGTACCTACGAGCAGTACTTC.

The genes are TRBV20-1 and TRBJ2-7; D is possibly TRBD1 or TRBD2 (5 bases each). The CDR3 is 12 residues long. V lost 5 bases, J lost 3 bases, and 11 bases lay in between. CDR1 and CDR2 (germline): DFQATT, SNEGSKA (reference sequence). The CDR3 DNA follows: TGCAGTGCTTCCCGGGACCGCTACGAGCAGTACTTC. Translated, it gives CSASRDRYEQYF.

The chain combines TRBV7-2 with TRBJ2-7, with 9 bases matching TRBD2. The CDR3 extends over 15 amino acids. The V gene's germline CDR1 is SGHTA and CDR2 FQGNSA. Trimming removed 6 bases from V and 4 bases from J; junction bases left unmatched: 10. CDR3 sequence (DNA): TGTGCCAGCAGTCAGATGGCTAGCGGGATGTACGAGCAGTACTTC. This sequence encodes CASSQMASGMYEQYF.

This clonotype showed up many times. The chain combines TRBV12-3 or TRBV12-4 with TRBJ1-5; D gene ambiguous. V lost 5 bases to trimming and J lost 8 bases, with 13 bases between them. The CDR3 contains 13 residues. CDR3 residues: CASSVSGQEPQHF. The DNA of the CDR3 is TGTGCCAGCAGTGTTTCCGGGCAGGAGCCCCAGCATTTT.

The chain is built from TRBV27 and TRBJ1-2; 11 bases map to TRBD1. There are 14 residues in the CDR3. Germline loops: CDR1 MNHEY, CDR2 SMNVEV (reference sequence). V lost 3 bases to trimming and J lost 7 bases; unmatched junction nucleotides: 4. The CDR3 DNA is TGTGCCAGCAGTTTTCGGGACAGGGGGGCTGGCTACACCTTC. Translation gives CASSFRDRGAGYTF.

This sequence joins TRBV3-1 and TRBJ2-6, with D perhaps matching TRBD1 (5 bases). The CDR3 runs 16 residues. Trimming left V 4 bases short and J 0 bases short, with 10 bases between. Germline V gene data show CDR1 as LGHDT and CDR2 as YNNKEL (reference sequence). CDR3 nucleotide sequence: TGTGCCAGCAGCCCCCTAGGGGTCTCTGGGGCCAACGTCCTGACTTTC. It yields the protein CASSPLGVSGANVLTF.

The rearrangement uses TRBV20-1 and TRBJ2-3; 13 bases fit TRBD2. The germline V gene has CDR1 DFQATT and CDR2 SNEGSKA (reference sequence). There are 18 residues in the CDR3. The V gene end was trimmed by 3 bases and the J gene end by 6 bases; junction bases not matched to a gene: 15. The CDR3 DNA is TGCAGTGCTAGCGGGAGGGGGACTAGCGGGACGCTGGGGGATACGCAGTATTTT. It specifies CSASGRGTSGTLGDTQYF.

The chain couples TRBV29-1 to TRBJ2-7; no definite D call. Trimming took off 3 bases at V and 3 bases at J, with 12 bases between the two ends. Per the germline V gene, CDR1 is SQVTM and CDR2 is ANQGSEA. The CDR3 totals 13 residues. CDR3 DNA sequence: TGCAGCGTTGATGGAGACACACTCTACGAGCAGTACTTC. Translating it yields CSVDGDTLYEQYF.

The gene calls are TRBV5-1 and TRBJ2-1, with TRBD2 identical over 12 bases. There are 16 residues in the CDR3. Germline values: CDR1 SGHRS, CDR2 YFSETQ. V was clipped by 3 bases and J by 9 bases; unmatched bases: 10. This chain's CDR3 is CASSSPSGRASGEQFF. The DNA for the CDR3 is TGCGCCAGCAGCTCACCTAGCGGGAGGGCCTCGGGTGAGCAGTTCTTC.

The rearrangement links TRBV29-1 to TRBJ1-4; tentative D call: TRBD1 (5 bases). This CDR3 comprises 14 residues. Germline assignment: CDR1 SQVTM and CDR2 ANQGSEA. Trimming pared 2 bases from V and 8 bases from J, leaving 15 bases between. CDR3 nucleotides: TGCAGCGTTGAATCTAGGGACGTTGGGGAAAAACTGTTTTTT. Protein product: CSVESRDVGEKLFF.

This clonotype was picked up a small number of times. The chain carries TRBV20-1 and TRBJ2-3, with TRBD2 identical over 7 bases. Germline CDR1 reads DFQATT; CDR2 reads SNEGSKA (reference sequence). The CDR3 covers 12 residues. Trimming at V came to 2 bases and at J to 6 bases, leaving 2 bases not matched to a gene. This chain's CDR3 is CSARLREDTQYF. The CDR3 DNA follows: TGCAGTGCTAGACTGCGGGAGGATACGCAGTATTTT.